These 16 T cell receptor beta chains share one sample of origin, sequenced in a study of blood T cell repertoires in COVID-19. This table comes from immunoSEQ multiplex PCR, and its TCRdb copy is limited to in-frame clones, with some not included. The table includes about 180,000 clones, around four fifths detected once. Input material: peripheral blood. The receptors were sampled from a woman aged 70-85 years with COVID-19, enrolled during active disease.

This clone appeared a single time. The J gene is TRBJ2-1, the V gene TRBV28, with TRBD2 identical over 9 bases. This CDR3 comprises 15 residues. The V gene end was trimmed by 2 bases and the J gene end by 6 bases; junction bases not matched to a gene: 5. The germline V gene has CDR1 MDHEN and CDR2 SYDVKM. The CDR3 bases are TGTGCCAGCAGTTTAAGTCAGCGGGGGGCCAATGAGCAGTTCTTC. This codes for CASSLSQRGANEQFF.

The chain combines TRBV28 with TRBJ1-2, with no clear D. CDR3 length: 11 amino acids. CDR1 is MDHEN, CDR2 SYDVKM, per germline. V lost 8 bases to trimming and J lost 2 bases, with 6 bases between them. The CDR3: CASYSNYGYTF. CDR3 bases: TGTGCCAGCTATTCGAACTATGGCTACACCTTC.

V gene TRBV18 combines with J gene TRBJ2-7, with 11 bases fitting TRBD2. This CDR3 region has 14 residues. Germline CDR1 reads KGHSH; CDR2 reads LQKENI. Trimming cost V 6 bases and J 7 bases; bases outside gene matches: 8. CDR3 sequence: CASSPPSGGSEQYF. The CDR3 coding sequence is TGTGCCAGCTCGCCCCCTAGCGGGGGGTCGGAGCAGTACTTC.

Here the CDR3 DNA reads TGTGCCAGCAGCTTACTTGGGGGGGCTGGACTACTCACAGATACGCAGTATTTT. Its protein product is CASSLLGGAGLLTDTQYF. V and J are TRBV7-3 and TRBJ2-3; TRBD2 might be the D (7 bases). The CDR3 runs 18 residues. V dropped 2 bases and J dropped 2 bases, with 20 bases sitting between them. CDR1 is SGHTA, CDR2 FQGTGA, per germline.

As DNA, the CDR3 is TGTGCCAGCTCATCGGGTCAGCCCCAGCATTTT. It translates to CASSSGQPQHF. The chain links TRBV18 to TRBJ1-5, with unresolved D. CDR1 and CDR2 from the germline V gene are KGHSH and LQKENI. This CDR3 spans 11 amino acids. Trimming shortened V by 5 bases and J by 6 bases, and 5 bases separated the two germline ends.

The chain has TRBV27 and TRBJ2-2; the match to TRBD1 covers 9 bases. In germline, CDR1 is MNHEY, CDR2 SMNVEV (reference sequence). Trimming took 5 bases from V and 4 from J; bases not matched to a gene: 2. This CDR3 region has 14 residues. The CDR3 sequence: CASSRDRATGELFF. CDR3 bases: TGTGCCAGCAGTCGGGACAGGGCCACCGGGGAGCTGTTTTTT.

This clone is a singleton in its sample. V usage is TRBV7-6 and J usage is TRBJ2-7; 7 positions match TRBD2. This CDR3 is 15 amino acids long. V shed 5 bases, J shed 2 bases, and the junction held 9 bases outside the gene matches. Germline V lookup: CDR1 SGHVS, CDR2 FNYEAQ. The CDR3 nucleotides read TGTGCCAGCAGCCATGGCAGACTAGCCACCTACGAGCAGTACTTC. As protein: CASSHGRLATYEQYF.

The chain links TRBV30 to TRBJ1-6; possible D gene TRBD1, 5 bases. Trimming removed 3 bases from V and 2 bases from J, with 8 bases in between. Germline V gene data show CDR1 as GTSNPN and CDR2 as SVGIG (reference sequence). This CDR3 spans 14 amino acids. The CDR3 protein is CAWRGLTYNSPLHF. The CDR3 DNA is TGTGCCTGGAGGGGACTGACCTATAATTCACCCCTCCACTTT.

The chain uses TRBV18 and TRBJ2-1; D is undetermined. Germline V gene sequence: CDR1 KGHSH, CDR2 LQKENI. The ends were cut back, 4 bases at V and 4 bases at J, with 11 bases in the middle. This CDR3 is 14 amino acids long. This CDR3 reads CASSQDLEYNEQFF. CDR3 coding DNA: TGTGCCAGCTCACAAGATCTCGAGTACAATGAGCAGTTCTTC.

The chain combines TRBV10-3 with TRBJ2-3; TRBD1 is a possible D gene (5 bases). In germline, CDR1 is ENHRY, CDR2 SYGVKD. This CDR3 is 15 amino acids long. The V end lost 0 bases, the J end lost 5 bases, and 12 bases lay between the germline ends. The DNA of the CDR3 is TGTGCCATCAGTGAGTCGATCGGGCAGGGAGATACGCAGTATTTT. This translates into CAISESIGQGDTQYF.

This rearrangement joins TRBV9 to TRBJ2-7; 9 nucleotides align to TRBD1. The CDR3 totals 14 residues. Trimming cost V 2 bases and J 3 bases; bases outside gene matches: 3. From germline, CDR1 is SGDLS and CDR2 YYNGEE. The CDR3 loop reads CASSVSGQGYEQYF. The CDR3 nucleotides read TGTGCCAGCAGCGTTTCGGGACAGGGCTACGAGCAGTACTTC.

The chain links TRBV6-6 to TRBJ1-5, with TRBD1 matching 8 bases. Germline values: CDR1 MNHNY, CDR2 SVGAGI (reference sequence). CDR3 length equals 15 residues. Unmatched junction bases numbered 5, after V lost 4 bases and J lost 3 bases. CDR3 nucleotide sequence: TGTGCCAGCAGTTTCAGGGGGCCCGTCAATCAGCCCCAGCATTTT. This sequence encodes CASSFRGPVNQPQHF.

J is TRBJ1-1 and V is TRBV12-5, with D possibly matching TRBD1 (6 bases). Germline lookup yields CDR1 LGHNT and CDR2 FRNRAP. V dropped 5 bases and J dropped 8 bases, with 12 bases sitting between them. The CDR3 contains 12 residues. The DNA for the CDR3 is TGTGCTAGTGGTGCAGGGGTGTCAGAAGCTTTCTTT. It yields the protein CASGAGVSEAFF.

The chain uses TRBV9 and TRBJ1-4; no definite D call. Trimming removed 3 bases from V and 9 bases from J, with 24 bases in between. CDR3 length: 17 residues. Germline V gene lookup returns CDR1 SGDLS and CDR2 YYNGEE. In DNA form, the CDR3 reads TGTGCCAGCAGCGCTCTGGCAGCGGAGACCCAACTTCAAAAACTGTTTTTT. Protein: CASSALAAETQLQKLFF.

This clone appeared a few times. V gene TRBV9 combines with J gene TRBJ2-7; 13 bases are shared with TRBD2. Trimming removed 4 bases from V and 1 base from J; junction bases left unmatched: 8. Per the germline V gene, CDR1 is SGDLS and CDR2 is YYNGEE. This CDR3 contains 17 residues. The CDR3 loop reads CASSTRTSGSASYEQYF. DNA for the CDR3: TGTGCCAGCAGCACTAGGACTAGCGGGAGCGCATCCTACGAGCAGTACTTC.

This clone was seen just once. The gene calls are TRBV4-3 and TRBJ2-1, with D maybe TRBD2 (5 bases). Per germline, CDR1 LGHNA and CDR2 YSLEER. CDR3 length equals 14 residues. V lost 5 bases and J lost 0, with 8 bases in between. The CDR3 here is CASSWTVSYNEQFF. In DNA, the CDR3 is TGCGCCAGCAGCTGGACTGTCTCCTACAATGAGCAGTTCTTC.